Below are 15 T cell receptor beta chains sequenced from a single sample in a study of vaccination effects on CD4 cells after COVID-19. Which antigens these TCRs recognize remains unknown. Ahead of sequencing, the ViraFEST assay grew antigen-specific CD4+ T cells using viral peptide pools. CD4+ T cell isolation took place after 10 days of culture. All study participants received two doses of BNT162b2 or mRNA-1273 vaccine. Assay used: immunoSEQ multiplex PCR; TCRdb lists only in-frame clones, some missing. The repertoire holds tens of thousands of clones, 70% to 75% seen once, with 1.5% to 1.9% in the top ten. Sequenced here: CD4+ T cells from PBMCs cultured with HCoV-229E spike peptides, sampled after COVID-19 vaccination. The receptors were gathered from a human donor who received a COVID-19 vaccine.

CDR3 residues: CASTRGRTDTQYF. For the CDR3, the DNA is TGTGCCAGCACGCGGGGACGCACAGATACGCAGTATTTT. The chain recombines TRBV2 with TRBJ2-3, with TRBD2 as a possible D gene (6 bases). The CDR3 runs 13 residues. Trimming removed 7 bases from V and 1 base from J, with 9 bases in between. From germline, CDR1 is SNHLY and CDR2 FYNNEI.

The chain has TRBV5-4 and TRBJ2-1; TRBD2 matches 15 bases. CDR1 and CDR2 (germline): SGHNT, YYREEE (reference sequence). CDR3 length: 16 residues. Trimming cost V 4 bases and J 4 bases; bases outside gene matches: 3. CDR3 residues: CASSVGLAGGYNEQFF. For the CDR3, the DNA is TGTGCCAGCAGCGTAGGACTAGCGGGGGGGTACAATGAGCAGTTCTTC.

The CDR3 region has the DNA TGTGCCAGCGCGCAGACCGCAAAGGGAGAAGGCGAGCAGTACGTC. Encoded protein: CASAQTAKGEGEQYV. The chain joins TRBV2 to TRBJ2-7; D possibly corresponds to TRBD2 (5 bases). Germline V lookup: CDR1 SNHLY, CDR2 FYNNEI. Between the trimmed V and J ends, which lost 8 bases and 6 bases, there was a span of 23 bases. The CDR3 contains 15 residues.

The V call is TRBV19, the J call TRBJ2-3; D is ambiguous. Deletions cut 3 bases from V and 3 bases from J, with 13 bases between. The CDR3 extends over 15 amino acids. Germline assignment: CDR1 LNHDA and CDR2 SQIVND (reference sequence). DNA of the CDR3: TGTGCCAGTAGTATTGGTGCATCGGGTACAGATACGCAGTATTTT. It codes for CASSIGASGTDTQYF. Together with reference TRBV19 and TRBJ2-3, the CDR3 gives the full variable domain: DGGITQSPKYLFRKEGQNVTLSCEQNLNHDAMYWYRQDPGQGLRLIYYSQIVNDFQKGDIAEGYSVSREKKESFPLTVTSAQKNPTAFYLCASSIGASGTDTQYFGPGTRLTVL.

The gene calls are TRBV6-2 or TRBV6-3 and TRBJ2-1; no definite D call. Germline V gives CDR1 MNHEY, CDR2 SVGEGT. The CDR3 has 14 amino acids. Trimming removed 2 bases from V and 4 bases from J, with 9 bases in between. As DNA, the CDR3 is TGTGCCAGCAGTTACAACGGCAGGTACAATGAGCAGTTCTTC. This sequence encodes CASSYNGRYNEQFF.

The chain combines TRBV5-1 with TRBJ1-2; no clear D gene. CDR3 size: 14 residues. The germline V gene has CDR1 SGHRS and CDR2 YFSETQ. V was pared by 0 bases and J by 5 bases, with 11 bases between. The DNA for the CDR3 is TGCGCCAGCAGCTTGGCCTCAAGGGTTTATGGCTACACCTTC. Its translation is CASSLASRVYGYTF.

DNA for the CDR3: TGTGCCAGCTCACCGGTTATGGCTAGCGGGGGTGATGAGCAGTTCTTC. Translated, it gives CASSPVMASGGDEQFF. The rearrangement joins TRBV18 to TRBJ2-1, with 10 bases identical to TRBD2. The V gene's germline CDR1 is KGHSH and CDR2 LQKENI. J lost 8 bases, V lost 3 bases, and 10 bases had no gene match. This CDR3 region has 16 residues.

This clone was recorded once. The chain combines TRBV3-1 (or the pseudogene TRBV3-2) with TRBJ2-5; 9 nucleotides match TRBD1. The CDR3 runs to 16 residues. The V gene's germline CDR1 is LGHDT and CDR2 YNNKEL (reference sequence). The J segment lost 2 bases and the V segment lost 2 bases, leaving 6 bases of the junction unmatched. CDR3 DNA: TGTGCCAGCAGCCAACGGGGACAGGGCCATCAAGAGACCCAGTACTTC. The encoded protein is CASSQRGQGHQETQYF.

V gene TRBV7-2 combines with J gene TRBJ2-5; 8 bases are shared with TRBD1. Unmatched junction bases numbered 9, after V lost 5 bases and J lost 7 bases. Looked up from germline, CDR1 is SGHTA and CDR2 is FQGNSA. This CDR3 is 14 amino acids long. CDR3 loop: CASSADRAEGTQYF. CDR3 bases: TGTGCCAGCAGCGCGGACAGGGCAGAGGGGACCCAGTACTTC. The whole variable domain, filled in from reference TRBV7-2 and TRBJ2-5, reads GAGVSQSPSNKVTEKGKDVELRCDPISGHTALYWYRQSLGQGLEFLIYFQGNSAPDKSGLPSDRFSAERTGGSVSTLTIQRTQQEDSAVYLCASSADRAEGTQYFGPGTRLLVL.

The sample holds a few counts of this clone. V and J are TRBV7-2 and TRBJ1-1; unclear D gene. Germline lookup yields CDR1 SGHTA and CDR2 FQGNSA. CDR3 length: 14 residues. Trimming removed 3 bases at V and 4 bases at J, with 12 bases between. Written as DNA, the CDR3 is TGTGCCAGCAGCTTTCAGCTAGGAGGCACTGAAGCTTTCTTT. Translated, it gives CASSFQLGGTEAFF.

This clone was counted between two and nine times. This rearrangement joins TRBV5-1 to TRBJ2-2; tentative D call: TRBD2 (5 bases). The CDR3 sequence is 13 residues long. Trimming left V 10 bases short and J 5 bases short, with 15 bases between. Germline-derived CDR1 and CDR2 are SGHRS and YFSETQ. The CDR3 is CASGEGGTGELFF. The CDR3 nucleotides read TGCGCCTCCGGAGAGGGTGGGACCGGGGAGCTGTTTTTT. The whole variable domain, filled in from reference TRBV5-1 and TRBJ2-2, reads KAGVTQTPRYLIKTRGQQVTLSCSPISGHRSVSWYQQTPGQGLQFLFEYFSETQRNKGNFPGRFSGRQFSNSRSEMNVSTLELGDSALYLCASGEGGTGELFFGEGSRLTVL.

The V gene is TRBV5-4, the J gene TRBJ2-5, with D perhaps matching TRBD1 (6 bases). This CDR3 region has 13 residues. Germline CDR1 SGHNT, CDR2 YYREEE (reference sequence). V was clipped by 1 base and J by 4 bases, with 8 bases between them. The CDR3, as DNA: TGTGCCAGCAGCTTGCAGGGGCCAGAGACCCAGTACTTC. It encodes CASSLQGPETQYF.

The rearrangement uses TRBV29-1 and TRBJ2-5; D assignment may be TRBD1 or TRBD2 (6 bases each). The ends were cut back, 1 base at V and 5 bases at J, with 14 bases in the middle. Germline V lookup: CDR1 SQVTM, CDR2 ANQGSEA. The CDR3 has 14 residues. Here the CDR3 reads CSVEGGAEWETQYF. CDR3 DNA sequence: TGCAGCGTTGAAGGGGGGGCGGAGTGGGAGACCCAGTACTTC.

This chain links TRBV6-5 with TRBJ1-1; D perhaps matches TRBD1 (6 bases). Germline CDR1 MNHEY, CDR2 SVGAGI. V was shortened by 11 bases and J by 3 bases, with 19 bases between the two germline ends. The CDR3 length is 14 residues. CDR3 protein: CASRGWSGDTEAFF. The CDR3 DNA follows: TGTGCCTCCCGGGGGTGGTCAGGGGACACTGAAGCTTTCTTT.

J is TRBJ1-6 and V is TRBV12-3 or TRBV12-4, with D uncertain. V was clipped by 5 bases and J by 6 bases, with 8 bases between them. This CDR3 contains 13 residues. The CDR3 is CASSRESNSPLHF. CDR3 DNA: TGTGCCAGCAGTCGGGAATCTAATTCACCCCTCCACTTT.